A single sample gave rise to the 19 T cell receptor beta chains below, sequenced in a study of metastatic and nonmetastatic thyroid tumors. TCRdb re-clonotyped the PCR reads through MiXCR. The sample includes roughly 65,000 clones, around 14% seen only once; the top ten take 5% to 8%. All patients were treatment-naive before thyroid surgery. Sequenced input: blood. These receptor sequences come from a male donor with papillary thyroid cancer or a benign thyroid nodule (not recorded which). Some clones in this sample may be carry-over from other donors' samples.

This clone was found many times. The rearrangement joins TRBV4-1 to TRBJ1-6; weak D call: TRBD1 (6 bases). The length of the CDR3 is 15 residues. V lost 2 bases to trimming and J lost 11 bases, with 16 bases between them. Germline-derived CDR1 and CDR2 are MGHRA and YSYEKL. CDR3 sequence: CASSQLGGRNAPLHF. Written as DNA, the CDR3 is TGCGCCAGCAGCCAATTGGGGGGCAGGAACGCACCCCTCCACTTT.

This clone was counted ten times or more. This rearrangement joins TRBV6-1 to TRBJ1-4; D remains unclear. This CDR3 spans 15 amino acids. CDR1 is MNHNS, CDR2 SASEGT, per germline. V gave up 5 bases and J gave up 8 bases, with 18 bases separating them. CDR3: CASSFGGWTGEKLFF. The CDR3 nucleotides are TGTGCCAGCAGTTTTGGAGGGTGGACTGGCGAAAAACTGTTTTTT.

Ten or more counts support this clone. The gene calls are TRBV20-1 and TRBJ1-2; D might be TRBD1 (5 bases). The CDR3 runs 14 residues. Trimming left V 5 bases short and J 4 bases short, with 17 bases between. The germline V gene has CDR1 DFQATT and CDR2 SNEGSKA (reference sequence). The CDR3 bases are TGCAGTGCTCAACCACCGGGACGGTCCTATGGCTACACCTTC. Translation gives CSAQPPGRSYGYTF.

The sample holds many counts of this clone. The gene calls are TRBV6-2 or TRBV6-3 and TRBJ2-3, with 9 bases that match TRBD1. The CDR3 sequence is 15 residues long. The V gene end was trimmed by 4 bases and the J gene end by 2 bases; junction bases not matched to a gene: 4. Germline V gene lookup returns CDR1 MNHEY and CDR2 SVGEGT. CDR3 loop: CASSLGQGITDTQYF. In DNA form, the CDR3 reads TGTGCCAGCAGTTTGGGACAGGGCATCACAGATACGCAGTATTTT.

This clone was detected a few times. The V call is TRBV28, the J call TRBJ1-2; a possible D gene is TRBD1 (6 bases). Germline values: CDR1 MDHEN, CDR2 SYDVKM. The CDR3 extends over 14 amino acids. V was cut by 3 bases and J by 4 bases, with 12 bases left in between. The CDR3 is CASSFDYRVYGYTF. Here the CDR3 DNA reads TGTGCCAGCAGTTTTGATTACAGGGTCTATGGCTACACCTTC.

Points on this clone: Relative to the germline gene, one junction end is altered; a read error may explain this. The J gene is TRBJ2-7, the V gene TRBV6-4; 10 bases fit TRBD1. In germline, CDR1 is MRHNA, CDR2 SNTAGT. The CDR3 covers 17 residues. CDR3 nucleotide sequence: TGTGCCAGCAGTCACTCATCTGCCGACAGGGGGCTCTACGAGCAGTGCTTC. As protein: CASSHSSADRGLYEQCF.

This clone was seen many times. The rearrangement links TRBV7-3 to TRBJ2-2; tentatively, D is TRBD2 (5 bases). The CDR3 is made up of 13 amino acids. V was pared by 0 bases and J by 6 bases, with 5 bases between. Germline CDR1 reads SGHTA; CDR2 reads FQGTGA. CDR3: CASSLTGAGELFF. In nucleotides, the CDR3 is TGTGCCAGCAGCTTAACGGGAGCCGGGGAGCTGTTTTTT.

This clone was seen many times. The CDR3 protein is CASSFRGISYEQYF. The CDR3 DNA is TGTGCCAGCAGCTTCCGGGGGATTTCCTACGAGCAGTACTTC. The J gene is TRBJ2-7, the V gene TRBV27; D is perhaps TRBD2 (6 bases). The CDR3 extends over 14 amino acids. Germline V gene lookup returns CDR1 MNHEY and CDR2 SMNVEV (reference sequence). The ends were cut back, 6 bases at V and 1 base at J, with 13 bases in the middle.

The chain carries TRBV12-3 or TRBV12-4 and TRBJ2-3; D uncertain. This CDR3 is 13 amino acids long. The V end was cut by 3 bases, the J end by 6 bases, with 10 bases between. DNA for the CDR3: TGTGCCAGCAGTTTGGGGTATTGTGATACGCAGTATTTT. Protein: CASSLGYCDTQYF.

This clone has a handful of counts. The CDR3 is CASSTDWTGDFEAFF. Written as DNA, the CDR3 is TGTGCCAGCAGTACCGACTGGACAGGAGACTTTGAAGCTTTCTTT. This rearrangement joins TRBV28 to TRBJ1-1; 7 bases match TRBD1. Germline V gene lookup returns CDR1 MDHEN and CDR2 SYDVKM. The V and J ends lost 5 bases and 7 bases, in that order; junction bases with no gene match: 13. This CDR3 region has 15 residues.

This clone was found a few times. A much larger clonotype is one base distant, so this may be a read error. The chain has TRBV9 and TRBJ1-1; 7 positions match TRBD1. Germline lookup yields CDR1 SGDLS and CDR2 YYNGEE. CDR3 length: 15 amino acids. CDR3 protein: CASSVEGTVNAEAFF. CDR3 nucleotide sequence: TGTGCCAGCAGCGTCGAGGGGACAGTGAACGCTGAAGCTTTCTTT. Full variable domain (outside the CDR3, taken from reference TRBV9 and TRBJ1-1): DSGVTQTPKHLITATGQRVTLRCSPRSGDLSVYWYQQSLDQGLQFLIQYYNGEERAKGNILERFSAQQFPDLHSELNLSSLELGDSALYFCASSVEGTVNAEAFFGQGTRLTVV.

About this clone itself: This may be a read error, as it is one base from a much larger clone. This CDR3 is also generated by other DNA sequences in the sample. This sequence joins TRBV18 and TRBJ2-3; unclear D gene. V was shortened by 4 bases and J by 6 bases, with 14 bases between the two germline ends. Germline CDR1 KGHSH, CDR2 LQKENI. The CDR3 is made up of 14 amino acids. The CDR3 reads CASSQILNSDTQYF. CDR3 nucleotides: TGTGCCAGCTCACAAATACTAAACTCGGATACGCAGTATTTT. The entire variable domain, with the rest obtained from reference TRBV18 and TRBJ2-3, is as follows: NAGVMQNPRHLVRRRGQEARLRCSPMKGHSHVYWYRQLPEEGLKFMVYLQKENIIDESGMPKERFSAEFPKEGPSILRIQQVVRGDSAAYFCASSQILNSDTQYFGPGTRLTVL.

Many counts were recorded for this clone. Other DNA sequences within the sample encode an identical CDR3. The chain recombines TRBV7-8 with TRBJ2-3; 13 bases are a match to TRBD2. The CDR3 loop spans 16 amino acids. CDR1 is SGHVS and CDR2 is FQNEAQ in the germline V gene. Trimming removed 5 bases from V and 4 bases from J; junction bases left unmatched: 6. CDR3 nucleotide sequence: TGTGCCAGCAGCCTGCGGGGACTAGCGGGACCAGATACGCAGTATTTT. Protein sequence: CASSLRGLAGPDTQYF. Full variable domain (outside the CDR3, taken from reference TRBV7-8 and TRBJ2-3): GAGVSQSPRYKVAKRGQDVALRCDPISGHVSLFWYQQALGQGPEFLTYFQNEAQLDKSGLPSDRFFAERPEGSVSTLKIQRTQQEDSAVYLCASSLRGLAGPDTQYFGPGTRLTVL.

The table lists this clone with many counts. This rearrangement joins TRBV7-2 to TRBJ1-2; possibly TRBD1 for D (5 bases). The CDR3 consists of 13 residues. Trimming shortened V by 0 bases and J by 7 bases, and 9 bases separated the two germline ends. Germline CDR1 and CDR2: SGHTA and FQGNSA. The CDR3 region is CASSLAGALGYTF. CDR3 DNA: TGTGCCAGCAGCTTAGCAGGGGCACTTGGCTACACCTTC.

This clone occurred a few times. Given the absence of the conserved phenylalanine or tryptophan at the CDR3 end, a read error is likely. This rearrangement joins TRBV29-1 to TRBJ1-2; D is undetermined. The V gene's germline CDR1 is SQVTM and CDR2 ANQGSEA. The CDR3 extends over 11 amino acids. The V and J ends lost 6 bases and 4 bases respectively, with 9 bases between them. In DNA form, the CDR3 reads TGCAGCGTCGGGTACAGCTATGGCTACACCCTC. It specifies CSVGYSYGYTL.

This clone has at least ten counts. Additional DNA sequences in this sample encode the identical CDR3. This rearrangement joins TRBV2 to TRBJ2-1; D perhaps matches TRBD2 (5 bases). CDR1 is SNHLY, CDR2 FYNNEI, per germline. This CDR3 region has 13 residues. V lost 4 bases and J lost 9, with 13 bases in between. CDR3 sequence reads: CASSGEWETEQFF. The CDR3 nucleotides are TGTGCCAGCAGTGGAGAATGGGAGACTGAGCAGTTCTTC.

Ten or more counts support this clone. CDR3 DNA: TGCAGTGCTACAACGTCCGGGACTAGCGTTAACAATGAGCAGTTCTTC. Translated, it gives CSATTSGTSVNNEQFF. This sequence joins TRBV20-1 and TRBJ2-1; 10 bases are a match to TRBD2. Germline values: CDR1 DFQATT, CDR2 SNEGSKA (reference sequence). With V trimmed by 4 bases and J by 5 bases, 11 bases remained unmatched. The CDR3 has 16 residues.

This clone was recorded at least ten times. V and J are TRBV4-2 and TRBJ2-7; D ambiguous. V was clipped by 2 bases and J by 4 bases, with 9 bases between them. Germline CDR1 reads LGHNA; CDR2 reads YNFKEQ. The CDR3 runs 13 residues. The CDR3 coding sequence is TGTGCCAGCAGCCAATGGCTGCTTTACGAGCAGTACTTC. This translates into CASSQWLLYEQYF.

The sample holds many counts of this clone. The chain couples TRBV28 to TRBJ2-3; D might be TRBD1 (6 bases). CDR1 and CDR2 from the germline V gene are MDHEN and SYDVKM. The germline V and J ends were trimmed by 6 bases and 6 bases, with 16 bases remaining between them. The CDR3 length is 14 residues. CDR3 DNA: TGTGCCAGCAGCCCTGACAGGCCCCAGGATACGCAGTATTTT. This translates into CASSPDRPQDTQYF.